These 9 T cell receptor beta chains were all obtained from the same sample, sequenced in a study of CD8+ T cells in alopecia areata. Extracted RNA was reverse transcribed into cDNA, the sequencing template. Assay used: immunoSEQ multiplex PCR; TCRdb lists only in-frame clones, some missing. The repertoire holds approximately 150,000 clones, 55% to 75% seen once, with 13% to 15% in the top ten. Treatment denoted: oral pan-JAK inhibitor, 5-10 mg twice daily. The sample consisted of CD4+ T cells sorted from blood, taken at week 24, from a patient treated with tofacitinib. The receptors come from a human donor with alopecia areata.

This clone came up a few times. The chain uses TRBV30 and TRBJ2-5; D is tentatively TRBD1 or TRBD2 (6 bases each). Germline CDR1 reads GTSNPN; CDR2 reads SVGIG (reference sequence). This CDR3 contains 13 residues. Trimming pared 0 bases from V and 5 bases from J, leaving 10 bases between. The CDR3 nucleotides are TGTGCCTGGAGTGTACCGGGGGCTGAGACCCAGTACTTC. Translation gives CAWSVPGAETQYF.

This chain links TRBV11-2 with TRBJ2-6, with D uncertain. Germline V CDR1 and CDR2: SGHAT, FQNNGV. V was trimmed by 1 base and J by 0 bases, leaving 7 bases between them. The CDR3 spans 16 residues. This CDR3 is CASSLGVTSGANVLTF. The CDR3 coding sequence is TGTGCCAGCAGCTTAGGGGTCACCTCTGGGGCCAACGTCCTGACTTTC.

The chain has TRBV4-2 and TRBJ2-1; D is unclear. Germline CDR1 and CDR2: LGHNA and YNFKEQ. The germline V and J ends were trimmed by 4 bases and 10 bases, with 11 bases remaining between them. The CDR3 is 12 amino acids. CDR3 residues: CASSLSHAEQFF. The CDR3 region has the DNA TGTGCCAGCAGCCTATCCCACGCGGAGCAGTTCTTC.

This sequence joins TRBV19 and TRBJ2-1, with D perhaps TRBD1 or TRBD2 (5 bases each). The ends were cut back, 8 bases at V and 15 bases at J, with 29 bases in the middle. The CDR3 totals 15 residues. Germline CDR1 and CDR2: LNHDA and SQIVND (reference sequence). The CDR3 protein is CASSSLGRGPILPFF. The CDR3 DNA follows: TGTGCCAGTTCATCCCTGGGACGGGGACCTATTCTCCCGTTCTTC.

The chain combines TRBV6-5 with TRBJ1-2; possible D gene TRBD1, 5 bases. The V end was cut by 9 bases, the J end by 3 bases, with 17 bases between. The germline V gene encodes CDR1 MNHEY and CDR2 SVGAGI. The CDR3 covers 14 residues. CDR3 sequence: CASRLGGSDYGYTF. Here the CDR3 DNA reads TGTGCCAGTCGCCTGGGGGGGAGTGACTATGGCTACACCTTC.

The chain couples TRBV2 to TRBJ1-2, with 7 bases that match TRBD1. The CDR3 consists of 17 residues. Germline CDR1 reads SNHLY; CDR2 reads FYNNEI. The V gene end was trimmed by 7 bases and the J gene end by 1 base; junction bases not matched to a gene: 15. The CDR3 coding sequence is TGTGCCAGCAAGCCGTGGACTAAGGGGGCTCTTAACTATGGCTACACCTTC. Translated: CASKPWTKGALNYGYTF.

CDR3 coding DNA: TGTGCCAGCAGCCCTGGGTCAAGTGGGGCCAACGTCCTGACTTTC. Translating gives CASSPGSSGANVLTF. The chain joins TRBV7-3 to TRBJ2-6; D gene unclear. This CDR3 is built from 15 residues. CDR1 is SGHTA and CDR2 is FQGTGA in the germline V gene. V was cut by 5 bases and J by 3 bases, with 11 bases left in between.

The rearrangement uses TRBV30 and TRBJ2-3, with a tentative D call TRBD2 (5 bases). Trimming shortened V by 0 bases and J by 0 bases, and 16 bases separated the two germline ends. The CDR3 has 17 residues. The germline V gene has CDR1 GTSNPN and CDR2 SVGIG (reference sequence). As DNA, the CDR3 is TGTGCCTGGAGTGTACCGGCCCTAGGAGGTAGCACAGATACGCAGTATTTT. Its translation is CAWSVPALGGSTDTQYF.

The chain employs TRBV7-9 and TRBJ2-7; unclear D gene. Trimming took 2 bases from V and 0 from J, leaving 8 bases between them. Germline CDR1 is SEHNR and CDR2 is FQNEAQ (reference sequence). This CDR3 region has 14 residues. This CDR3 is CASSLQTHSYEQYF. CDR3 in DNA: TGTGCCAGCAGCTTACAGACTCACTCCTACGAGCAGTACTTC. Full variable domain (missing parts from reference TRBV7-9 and TRBJ2-7): DTGVSQNPRHKITKRGQNVTFRCDPISEHNRLYWYRQTLGQGPEFLTYFQNEAQLEKSRLLSDRFSAERPKGSFSTLEIQRTEQGDSAMYLCASSLQTHSYEQYFGPGTRLTVT.